This T cell receptor (beta chain) is drawn from a study of Ad26.COV2.S vaccination and SARS-CoV-2 variants. Findings of the study overall: Substantial breadth in spike-specific CD8+ and CD4+ T cell responses was reportedly seen after vaccination.

This table comes from immunoSEQ multiplex PCR, and its TCRdb copy is limited to in-frame clones, with some not included. The sample carries some 180,000 clones, approximately 90% recorded once. In germline, CDR1 is SGHAT, CDR2 FQNNGV. This CDR3 is 15 amino acids long. With 5 bases removed from V and 5 bases from J, the gap between germline ends came to 13 bases. With regard to this clone: Its antigen remains unknown.

J is TRBJ2-6 and V is TRBV11-2, with D maybe TRBD1 (6 bases). This receptor was taken from a human donor who had recovered from COVID-19. Material: peripheral blood, obtained after recovery from COVID-19. Here the CDR3 DNA reads TGTGCCAGCAGCAACCCCAGGGGTAGGGCCAACGTCCTGACTTTC. This codes for CASSNPRGRANVLTF.